The 31 T cell receptor beta chains given below trace back to one sample, sequenced in a study of OX40 agonist ivuxolimab in advanced cancers. Some clones are missing from TCRdb's copy, which holds only in-frame ones; the method was immunoSEQ multiplex PCR. Of around 68,000 clones listed, 80% to 95% are singletons. The material sequenced was CD4+ or CD8+ T cells sorted from blood, taken in a trial of the OX40 agonist ivuxolimab. The source is an adult with an advanced solid tumor such as melanoma, head and neck, liver or kidney cancer.

This chain connects TRBV11-3 to TRBJ2-3, with D possibly matching TRBD1 (5 bases). This CDR3 comprises 11 residues. Germline V lookup: CDR1 SGHNT, CDR2 YENEEA. V lost 4 bases and J lost 6, with 5 bases in between. The CDR3 loop is CASSWGDTQYF. DNA of the CDR3: TGTGCCAGCAGCTGGGGCGATACGCAGTATTTT.

Comments on this clone: Possible read error: a much larger clone is one base away. This sample also contains other DNA sequences that code for the same CDR3. The rearrangement links TRBV29-1 to TRBJ1-2; no clear D gene. Germline CDR1 reads SQVTM; CDR2 reads ANQGSEA. The germline V and J ends were trimmed by 2 bases and 8 bases, with 21 bases remaining between them. The CDR3 totals 15 residues. The DNA of the CDR3 is TGCAGCGTTGAATCGTTGTGGGCGGACGGAGGCGGCTACACCTTC. Protein sequence: CSVESLWADGGGYTF.

This clone was detected once. The V and J genes are TRBV19 and TRBJ2-3; possible D gene TRBD2, 5 bases. Per germline, CDR1 LNHDA and CDR2 SQIVND (reference sequence). V was pared by 6 bases and J by 4 bases, with 17 bases between. The CDR3 has 15 amino acids. Here the CDR3 reads CASSRSGESADTQYF. The CDR3 DNA reads TGTGCCAGTAGCCGTTCCGGGGAATCGGCAGATACGCAGTATTTT. Variable domain in full (rest from reference TRBV19 and TRBJ2-3): DGGITQSPKYLFRKEGQNVTLSCEQNLNHDAMYWYRQDPGQGLRLIYYSQIVNDFQKGDIAEGYSVSREKKESFPLTVTSAQKNPTAFYLCASSRSGESADTQYFGPGTRLTVL.

The gene calls are TRBV7-9 and TRBJ2-1; D ambiguous. From germline, CDR1 is SEHNR and CDR2 FQNEAQ (reference sequence). The CDR3 runs to 15 residues. With 3 bases removed from V and 5 bases from J, the gap between germline ends came to 14 bases. The CDR3 loop reads CASSFSGLGNNEQFF. The CDR3 bases are TGTGCCAGCAGCTTCTCCGGCCTCGGAAACAATGAGCAGTTCTTC.

This chain connects TRBV19 to TRBJ1-2; no clear D. This CDR3 comprises 14 residues. Germline V gene sequence: CDR1 LNHDA, CDR2 SQIVND (reference sequence). V shed 6 bases and J shed 2 bases, with 13 bases lying between them. As DNA, the CDR3 is TGTGCCAGTAGCCAGACAAACGCCAACTATGGCTACACCTTC. This encodes CASSQTNANYGYTF.

This sequence joins TRBV5-4 and TRBJ2-2; 7 bases agree with TRBD1. Per the germline V gene, CDR1 is SGHNT and CDR2 is YYREEE (reference sequence). This CDR3 comprises 17 residues. V trimming: 2 bases; J trimming: 3 bases; junction bases outside the gene matches: 10. CDR3 residues: CASSLDRERAYTGELFF. CDR3 nucleotides: TGTGCCAGCAGCTTAGACAGGGAACGGGCGTACACCGGGGAGCTGTTTTTT.

This CDR3 reads CASTETSGSTDTQYF. The CDR3 bases are TGTGCCAGCACGGAGACTAGCGGGAGCACAGATACGCAGTATTTT. This chain uses TRBV2 with TRBJ2-3; TRBD2 agrees at 10 bases. Germline V gene lookup returns CDR1 SNHLY and CDR2 FYNNEI. V shed 7 bases and J 0 bases; nucleotides not matched to a gene: 4. The CDR3 runs to 15 residues.

The chain recombines TRBV6-6 with TRBJ2-2; D is possibly TRBD2 (5 bases). The germline V gene has CDR1 MNHNY and CDR2 SVGAGI (reference sequence). The V and J ends lost 6 bases and 7 bases respectively, with 21 bases between them. The CDR3 contains 16 residues. This chain's CDR3 is CASSSVLLSEVGELFF. The CDR3 DNA reads TGTGCCAGCAGCTCGGTACTACTGTCGGAGGTCGGGGAGCTGTTTTTT.

The rearrangement joins TRBV29-1 to TRBJ1-1, with 7 bases fitting TRBD1. CDR3 length: 13 amino acids. CDR1 is SQVTM, CDR2 ANQGSEA, per germline. J was trimmed by 5 bases and V by 6 bases; bases with no gene match: 9. The CDR3 spells CSVERQGGTEAFF. CDR3 bases: TGCAGCGTGGAGAGACAGGGTGGAACTGAAGCTTTCTTT.

The CDR3 bases are TGTGCCACCAGCAGAGAGCCGAGGGTCTATGGCTACACCTTC. It translates to CATSREPRVYGYTF. This chain uses TRBV15 with TRBJ1-2; D unresolved. CDR3 size: 14 residues. Trimming stripped 0 bases from V and 4 bases from J, with 9 bases between. Germline values: CDR1 LNHNV, CDR2 YYDKDF (reference sequence). Complete variable domain (other parts from reference TRBV15 and TRBJ1-2): DAMVIQNPRYQVTQFGKPVTLSCSQTLNHNVMYWYQQKSSQAPKLLFHYYDKDFNNEADTPDNFQSRRPNTSFCFLDIRSPGLGDTAMYLCATSREPRVYGYTFGSGTRLTVV.

The chain employs TRBV2 and TRBJ1-2; the D gene is possibly TRBD1 (6 bases). CDR1 is SNHLY, CDR2 FYNNEI, per germline. The CDR3 sequence is 15 residues long. V was cut by 8 bases and J by 8 bases, with 24 bases left in between. This chain's CDR3 is CASRTTQQGGGGYTF. CDR3 bases: TGTGCCAGCCGTACTACACAACAGGGAGGTGGAGGCTACACCTTC. Full variable domain (remainder filled in from reference TRBV2 and TRBJ1-2): EPEVTQTPSHQVTQMGQEVILRCVPISNHLYFYWYRQILGQKVEFLVSFYNNEISEKSEIFDDQFSVERPDGSNFTLKIRSTKLEDSAMYFCASRTTQQGGGGYTFGSGTRLTVV.

The chain joins TRBV2 to TRBJ1-2, with a weak D call TRBD1 (5 bases). V lost 10 bases to trimming and J lost 4 bases, with 19 bases between them. The CDR3 extends over 14 amino acids. Germline assignment: CDR1 SNHLY and CDR2 FYNNEI. The CDR3 DNA reads TGTGCCACCCATGGCGACAGTACGACCTATGGCTACACCTTC. Translating gives CATHGDSTTYGYTF.

The chain employs TRBV5-1 and TRBJ2-1; D is possibly TRBD2 (6 bases). V gave up 6 bases and J gave up 0 bases, with 13 bases separating them. Per germline, CDR1 SGHRS and CDR2 YFSETQ. This CDR3 region has 15 residues. CDR3 amino acids: CASTGLPSSYNEQFF. The CDR3 region has the DNA TGCGCCAGCACCGGACTACCCAGCTCCTACAATGAGCAGTTCTTC.

The V and J genes are TRBV6-5 and TRBJ2-4, with a possible D match to TRBD1 (6 bases). The CDR3 length is 13 residues. Trimming pared 6 bases from V and 2 bases from J, leaving 8 bases between. CDR1 and CDR2 from the germline V gene are MNHEY and SVGAGI. The CDR3 sequence: CASSRGSKNIQYF. CDR3 sequence (DNA): TGTGCCAGCAGCAGGGGTTCCAAAAACATTCAGTACTTC.

This chain connects TRBV19 to TRBJ2-5; D not certain. This CDR3 spans 13 amino acids. Trimming shortened V by 6 bases and J by 2 bases, and 10 bases separated the two germline ends. From germline, CDR1 is LNHDA and CDR2 SQIVND (reference sequence). The CDR3 region is CASRGNLQETQYF. The CDR3 DNA reads as TGTGCCAGTAGGGGCAACCTTCAAGAGACCCAGTACTTC.

This chain connects TRBV6-1 to TRBJ2-7; D is possibly TRBD1 (5 bases). V lost 6 bases and J 6 bases, leaving 12 bases between the germline ends. Germline loops: CDR1 MNHNS, CDR2 SASEGT. This CDR3 contains 12 residues. CDR3 protein: CASRKDTLEQYF. The CDR3, as DNA: TGTGCCAGCAGGAAGGACACCCTCGAGCAGTACTTC.

The rearrangement joins TRBV7-9 to TRBJ2-5; D is possibly TRBD2 (7 bases). Germline values: CDR1 SEHNR, CDR2 FQNEAQ (reference sequence). The V gene lost 5 bases and the J gene lost 4 bases, with 14 bases spanning the gap. This CDR3 comprises 14 residues. CDR3 in amino acids: CASSLQGGGETQYF. The CDR3 bases are TGTGCCAGCAGCCTCCAAGGGGGGGGAGAGACCCAGTACTTC.

This clone was seen more than once but under ten times. The chain couples TRBV6-6 to TRBJ2-4; D gene uncertain. V was clipped by 4 bases and J by 0 bases, with 7 bases between them. Germline-derived CDR1 and CDR2 are MNHNY and SVGAGI (reference sequence). The CDR3 length is 14 residues. The CDR3 sequence: CASSSAPAKNIQYF. CDR3 DNA sequence: TGTGCCAGCAGTTCCGCCCCAGCCAAAAACATTCAGTACTTC.

V gene TRBV19 combines with J gene TRBJ1-6, with 7 bases identical to TRBD1. The CDR3 length is 12 residues. Trimming took 11 bases from V and 4 from J; bases not matched to a gene: 2. The germline V gene encodes CDR1 LNHDA and CDR2 SQIVND (reference sequence). The CDR3 bases are TGTGCCTCGGGACAGTATAATTCACCCCTCCACTTT. It codes for CASGQYNSPLHF.

This clone has only one observation. This rearrangement joins TRBV5-1 to TRBJ2-3; 15 positions match TRBD2. V shed 3 bases and J 5 bases; nucleotides not matched to a gene: 4. CDR1 is SGHRS, CDR2 YFSETQ, per germline. CDR3 length equals 16 residues. In nucleotides, the CDR3 is TGCGCCAGCAGCTCCGGACTAGCGGGAGGGATAGATACGCAGTATTTT. Its translation is CASSSGLAGGIDTQYF.

This chain joins TRBV11-2 and TRBJ1-5; unclear D gene. This CDR3 comprises 12 residues. Germline CDR1 and CDR2: SGHAT and FQNNGV. The V end was cut by 1 base, the J end by 11 bases, with 9 bases between. The CDR3 is CASSLGSKTQHF. CDR3 DNA sequence: TGTGCCAGCAGCTTAGGCTCCAAGACCCAGCATTTT. Full variable domain (rest looked up from reference TRBV11-2 and TRBJ1-5): EAGVAQSPRYKIIEKRQSVAFWCNPISGHATLYWYQQILGQGPKLLIQFQNNGVVDDSQLPKDRFSAERLKGVDSTLKIQPAKLEDSAVYLCASSLGSKTQHFGDGTRLSIL.

The rearrangement joins TRBV18 to TRBJ2-7; the D gene is possibly TRBD1 (5 bases). The V and J ends lost 3 bases and 6 bases respectively, with 12 bases between them. The CDR3 is made up of 13 amino acids. Germline lookup yields CDR1 KGHSH and CDR2 LQKENI. The CDR3 region is CASSPDIVSEQYF. CDR3 nucleotides: TGTGCCAGCTCACCGGACATCGTCTCCGAGCAGTACTTC.

This clone came up once. The chain has TRBV19 and TRBJ2-3; 7 positions agree with TRBD2. Germline V gene lookup returns CDR1 LNHDA and CDR2 SQIVND (reference sequence). With V trimmed by 2 bases and J by 1 base, 3 bases remained unmatched. The length of the CDR3 is 15 residues. The CDR3 DNA sequence: TGTGCCAGTAGTATAAGGGCGGGGGGCACAGATACGCAGTATTTT. This sequence encodes CASSIRAGGTDTQYF.

The V gene is TRBV14, the J gene TRBJ2-5; no definite D call. Trimming stripped 5 bases from V and 1 base from J, with 8 bases between. Germline CDR1 reads SGHDN; CDR2 reads FVKESK. The CDR3 loop spans 13 amino acids. The CDR3 DNA reads TGTGCCAGCAGCTTCAACAGCCAAGAGACCCAGTACTTC. Translated: CASSFNSQETQYF. Variable domain in full (rest from reference TRBV14 and TRBJ2-5): EAGVTQFPSHSVIEKGQTVTLRCDPISGHDNLYWYRRVMGKEIKFLLHFVKESKQDESGMPNNRFLAERTGGTYSTLKVQPAELEDSGVYFCASSFNSQETQYFGPGTRLLVL.

The chain has TRBV30 and TRBJ1-1; 8 bases match TRBD1. Germline-derived CDR1 and CDR2 are GTSNPN and SVGIG (reference sequence). The V gene end was trimmed by 3 bases and the J gene end by 4 bases; junction bases not matched to a gene: 4. CDR3 length: 13 amino acids. The CDR3 sequence is CAWSGTGGTEAFF. CDR3 nucleotide sequence: TGTGCCTGGAGCGGGACAGGAGGCACTGAAGCTTTCTTT.

The rearrangement joins TRBV30 to TRBJ2-5, with 9 bases fitting TRBD1. Germline V gives CDR1 GTSNPN, CDR2 SVGIG (reference sequence). There are 16 residues in the CDR3. V lost 2 bases and J lost 2; bases outside the gene matches: 9. CDR3: CAWSPLSGTGQETQYF. As DNA, the CDR3 is TGTGCCTGGAGTCCACTATCAGGGACAGGGCAAGAGACCCAGTACTTC.

V usage is TRBV19 and J usage is TRBJ1-1; D gene uncertain. CDR1 LNHDA and CDR2 SQIVND come from the germline V gene (reference sequence). Trimming took 5 bases from V and 2 from J, leaving 12 bases between them. This CDR3 contains 14 residues. The CDR3 DNA is TGTGCCAGTAGTGTAACGGGCCTTAACACTGAAGCTTTCTTT. This encodes CASSVTGLNTEAFF.

About this clone: The sample holds other DNA sequences that translate to the same CDR3. The CDR3 is CAWSLPNQPQHF. The CDR3 coding sequence is TGTGCCTGGAGTCTCCCGAATCAGCCCCAGCATTTT. This chain uses TRBV30 with TRBJ1-5; D unresolved. V lost 2 bases to trimming and J lost 4 bases, with 6 bases between them. The germline CDR1 and CDR2 sequences are GTSNPN and SVGIG (reference sequence). This CDR3 has 12 amino acids.

The chain joins TRBV10-3 to TRBJ1-5, with 9 bases identical to TRBD1. Germline V gene lookup returns CDR1 ENHRY and CDR2 SYGVKD. V was pared by 0 bases and J by 4 bases, with 1 base of the junction left unmatched. The CDR3 is 15 amino acids. CDR3 in amino acids: CAISESGTGNQPQHF. In DNA, the CDR3 is TGTGCCATCAGTGAGTCAGGGACAGGGAATCAGCCCCAGCATTTT.

This sequence joins TRBV27 and TRBJ2-1, with 10 bases fitting TRBD2. In germline, CDR1 is MNHEY, CDR2 SMNVEV (reference sequence). Unmatched junction bases numbered 10, after V lost 8 bases and J lost 0 bases. This CDR3 has 17 residues. DNA for the CDR3: TGTGCCAGCCGGGCCCGAACTAGCGGGATCTCCTACAATGAGCAGTTCTTC. The encoded protein is CASRARTSGISYNEQFF.

The J gene is TRBJ1-1, the V gene TRBV5-1, with D possibly being TRBD1 (6 bases). V was cut by 0 bases and J by 0 bases, with 9 bases left in between. Looked up from germline, CDR1 is SGHRS and CDR2 is YFSETQ. The CDR3 totals 15 residues. The DNA for the CDR3 is TGCGCCAGCAGCTTGGACGGGGGCCTGAACACTGAAGCTTTCTTT. Its protein is CASSLDGGLNTEAFF.